The present T cell receptor (beta chain) was sequenced within a study of blood T cell repertoires in COVID-19. Overall study context: Collection of acute and convalescent COVID-19 samples took place in the United States, Italy and Spain.

V shed 11 bases, J shed 8 bases, and the junction held 13 bases outside the gene matches. The CDR3 contains 13 residues. The germline gives CDR1 MDHEN, CDR2 SYDVKM. Profiling relied on immunoSEQ multiplex PCR, and the TCRdb table lists in-frame clones only, not all of them. Of 110,000 or so clones listed, around four fifths are singletons. The specimen was peripheral blood. The chain is built from TRBV28 and TRBJ2-7; 9 bases line up with TRBD1. The clonotype comes from a woman in her 70s with acute or convalescent COVID-19. The CDR3 loop is CAVLRDRAPQQYF. For the CDR3, the DNA is TGTGCCGTCCTTCGGGACAGGGCCCCTCAGCAGTACTTC.